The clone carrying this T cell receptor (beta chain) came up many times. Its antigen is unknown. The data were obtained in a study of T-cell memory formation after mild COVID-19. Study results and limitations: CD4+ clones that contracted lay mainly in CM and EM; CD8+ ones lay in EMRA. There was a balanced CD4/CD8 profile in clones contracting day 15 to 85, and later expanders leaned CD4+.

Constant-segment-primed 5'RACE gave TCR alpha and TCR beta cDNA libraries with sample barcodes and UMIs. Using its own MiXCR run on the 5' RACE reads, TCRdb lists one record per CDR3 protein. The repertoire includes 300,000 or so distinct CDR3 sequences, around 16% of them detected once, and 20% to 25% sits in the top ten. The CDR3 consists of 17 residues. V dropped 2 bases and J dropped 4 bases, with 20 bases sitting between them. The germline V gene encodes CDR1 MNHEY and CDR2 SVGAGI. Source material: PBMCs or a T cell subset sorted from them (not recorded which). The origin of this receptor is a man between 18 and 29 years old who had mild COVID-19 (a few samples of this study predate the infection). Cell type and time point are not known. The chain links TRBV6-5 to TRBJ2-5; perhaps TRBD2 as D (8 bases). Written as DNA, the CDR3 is TGTGCCAGCAGTTACATCGGGAGGGGGCCAGATGGAGAGACCCAGTACTTC. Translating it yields CASSYIGRGPDGETQYF.